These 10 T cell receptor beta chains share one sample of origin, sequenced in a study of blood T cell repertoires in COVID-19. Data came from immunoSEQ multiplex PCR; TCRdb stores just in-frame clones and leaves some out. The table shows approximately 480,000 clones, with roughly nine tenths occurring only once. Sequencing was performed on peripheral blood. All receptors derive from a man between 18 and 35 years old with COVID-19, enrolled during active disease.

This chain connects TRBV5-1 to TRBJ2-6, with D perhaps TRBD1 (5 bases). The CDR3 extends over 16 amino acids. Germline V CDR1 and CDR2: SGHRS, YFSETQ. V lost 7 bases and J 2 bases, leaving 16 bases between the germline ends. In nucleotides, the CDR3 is TGCGCCAGCCAACCGACCCCAGGGCCTGGGGCCAACGTCCTGACTTTC. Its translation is CASQPTPGPGANVLTF.

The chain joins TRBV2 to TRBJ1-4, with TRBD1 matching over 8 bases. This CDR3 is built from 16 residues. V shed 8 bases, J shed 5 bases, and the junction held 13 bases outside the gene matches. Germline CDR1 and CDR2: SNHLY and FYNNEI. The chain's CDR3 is CASRWRRGQGNEKLFF. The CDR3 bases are TGTGCCAGCCGCTGGCGGCGTGGACAGGGAAATGAAAAACTGTTTTTT.

CDR3 region: CASSEVGQGKFYGYTF. CDR3 DNA sequence: TGTGCCAGCAGTGAAGTAGGACAGGGTAAATTTTATGGCTACACCTTC. The chain combines TRBV2 with TRBJ1-2, with TRBD1 identical over 8 bases. Germline V lookup: CDR1 SNHLY, CDR2 FYNNEI. The junction had 9 bases not matched to a gene; V was cut back by 1 base and J by 5 bases. The CDR3 extends over 16 amino acids.

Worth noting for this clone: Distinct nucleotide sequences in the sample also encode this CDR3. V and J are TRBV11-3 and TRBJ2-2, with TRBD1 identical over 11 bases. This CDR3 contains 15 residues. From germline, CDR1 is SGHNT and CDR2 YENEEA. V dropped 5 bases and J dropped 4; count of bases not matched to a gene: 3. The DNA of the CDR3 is TGTGCCAGCAGCCCCGGGACAGGGGGCACCGGGGAGCTGTTTTTT. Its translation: CASSPGTGGTGELFF.

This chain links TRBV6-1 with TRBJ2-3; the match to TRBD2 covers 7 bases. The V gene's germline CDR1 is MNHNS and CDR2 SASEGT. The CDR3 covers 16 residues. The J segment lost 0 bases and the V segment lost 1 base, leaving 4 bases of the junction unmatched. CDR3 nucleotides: TGTGCCAGCAGTGAAGGGGACTACACTAGCACAGATACGCAGTATTTT. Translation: CASSEGDYTSTDTQYF.

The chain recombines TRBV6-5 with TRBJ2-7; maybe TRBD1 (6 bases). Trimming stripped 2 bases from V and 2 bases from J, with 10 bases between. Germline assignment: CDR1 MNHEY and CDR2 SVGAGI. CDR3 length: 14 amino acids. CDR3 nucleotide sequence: TGTGCCAGCAGTTACGAACAGGGACCCTACGAGCAGTACTTC. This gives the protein CASSYEQGPYEQYF.

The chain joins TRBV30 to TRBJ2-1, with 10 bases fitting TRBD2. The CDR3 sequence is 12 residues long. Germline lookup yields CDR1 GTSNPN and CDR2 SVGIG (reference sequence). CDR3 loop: CAASGSYNEQFF. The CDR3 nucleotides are TGTGCAGCTAGCGGGAGTTACAATGAGCAGTTCTTC.

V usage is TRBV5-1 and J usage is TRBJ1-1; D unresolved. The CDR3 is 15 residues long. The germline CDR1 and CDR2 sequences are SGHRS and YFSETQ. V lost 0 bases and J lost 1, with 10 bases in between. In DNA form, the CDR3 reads TGCGCCAGCAGCTTGGTTCCAGATGGGAACACTGAAGCTTTCTTT. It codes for CASSLVPDGNTEAFF.

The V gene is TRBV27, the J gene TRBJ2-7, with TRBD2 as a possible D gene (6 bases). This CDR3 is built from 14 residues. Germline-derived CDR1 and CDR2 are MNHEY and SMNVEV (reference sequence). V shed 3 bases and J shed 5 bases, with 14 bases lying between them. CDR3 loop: CASSLSGSPNEQYF. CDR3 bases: TGTGCCAGCAGTTTGTCCGGGAGTCCCAACGAGCAGTACTTC.

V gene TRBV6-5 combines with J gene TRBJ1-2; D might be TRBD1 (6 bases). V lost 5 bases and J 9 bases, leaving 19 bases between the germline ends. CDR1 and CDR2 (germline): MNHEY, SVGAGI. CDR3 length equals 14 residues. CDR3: CASSPRTDRGSYTF. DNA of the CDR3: TGTGCCAGCAGTCCCCGGACGGACAGAGGAAGCTACACCTTC.